This TCR beta chain was sequenced for a study of T cells in Graves' hyperthyroidism and ophthalmopathy. Patients having uncontrolled infection, another autoimmune disease, pregnancy or lactation were not included. Clinical symptoms, serum thyroxine and TRAb, thyroid ultrasound and orbital computed tomography together formed the diagnostic basis. Study results and limitations: The authors' 13 V-J model separated ophthalmopathy from stable hyperthyroidism. The model foresaw ophthalmopathy a median 6.5 months prior to onset.

On this clonotype: Its antigen is unidentified.

RNA transcripts were the template for amplifying TCR beta CDR3 regions. First-round RT-PCR of the TCR CDR3 relied on the HTBI primer set. TCRdb fed the multiplex PCR reads into MiXCR, producing one record per CDR3 protein. The table shows about 640,000 distinct CDR3 sequences, with about 45% occurring only once. Germline loops: CDR1 ENHRY, CDR2 SYGVKD. The CDR3 is made up of 13 amino acids. The J segment lost 0 bases and the V segment lost 10 bases, leaving 4 bases of the junction unmatched. The sequencing input was peripheral blood or thyroid tissue (not recorded which). This sequence originates from an adult man with Graves' disease, either hyperthyroidism or ophthalmopathy (not recorded which). The V call is TRBV10-3, the J call TRBJ1-2, with 8 bases fitting TRBD1. The CDR3 sequence is CATGQGPNYGYTF. The DNA for the CDR3 is TGTGCCACCGGACAGGGACCTAACTATGGCTACACCTTC.